This T cell receptor (beta chain) was obtained from a study of cytomegalovirus exposure and HLA in healthy donors. A note on this clone: Its antigen is unidentified.

Findings and limits, study-wide: CMV serostatus was the sole immune exposure information available.

Germline CDR1 is MNHEY and CDR2 is SVGAGI. Deletions cut 6 bases from V and 5 bases from J, with 16 bases between. This CDR3 spans 14 amino acids. This PCR relied on a set of 60 Vbeta primers and 13 Jbeta primers. Data came from immunoSEQ multiplex PCR; TCRdb stores just in-frame clones and leaves some out. Counted here are approximately 120,000 clones, over 9.5% occurring once; the ten biggest clones make up 4.6%. The chain has TRBV6-5 and TRBJ1-2; a possible D gene is TRBD1 (6 bases). The sequenced sample was PBMCs. This receptor was identified in a woman aged 18-29 years in good health and CMV-seropositive. The DNA of the CDR3 is TGTGCCAGCAGATCGGACAGACGGATTTATGGCTACACCTTC. Translation: CASRSDRRIYGYTF.